This is a list of T cell receptor beta chains from one sample in a study of blood T cell repertoires in COVID-19. Measured with immunoSEQ multiplex PCR; TCRdb has only the in-frame clones, and not every one. The sample lists approximately 230,000 clones, about 80% occurring once. Specimen: peripheral blood. The receptor source for this set is a man of 80 years or more with acute or convalescent COVID-19. CDR3s leave out the opening cysteine and the closing phenylalanine or tryptophan. The size entry is marked missing in some rows and otherwise reads once, few, many or a size class.

clone_size: .
v_call: TRBV3-1/TRBV3-2
cdr3_aa: ASSQREQGGEKLF

clone_size: .
v_call: TRBV19
cdr3_aa: ASSIRTGGGQPQH

clone_size: .
v_call: TRBV7-2
cdr3_aa: ASSPRLVLVEQF

clone_size: .
v_call: TRBV7-9
cdr3_aa: ASSLRSGGVGLDEKLF

clone_size: .
v_call: TRBV28
cdr3_aa: ASSLYRDTEAF

clone_size: .
v_call: TRBV9
cdr3_aa: ASSPRPGQHYGYT

clone_size: .
v_call: TRBV7-2
cdr3_aa: ASSLPQGADNEQF

clone_size: .
v_call: TRBV30
cdr3_aa: AWSIRGEQY

clone_size: .
v_call: TRBV6-5
cdr3_aa: ASSYRQRGNTQY

clone_size: .
v_call: TRBV7-9
cdr3_aa: ASRDTGGFEKLF

clone_size: .
v_call: TRBV5-1
cdr3_aa: ASSLNYRDRGDYQPQH

clone_size: .
v_call: TRBV2
cdr3_aa: ASRKAGTGVLSNQPQH

clone_size: .
v_call: TRBV19
cdr3_aa: ASIRGSKAF

clone_size: .
v_call: TRBV7-9
cdr3_aa: ASSLSATNYGYT

clone_size: .
v_call: TRBV3-1/TRBV3-2
cdr3_aa: ASSLRGAGAGNTIY

clone_size: .
v_call: TRBV7-2
cdr3_aa: ASSLGLAGGDTQY

clone_size: .
v_call: TRBV24-1
cdr3_aa: ATGAIVGQGKHLAKNIQY

clone_size: .
v_call: TRBV6-1
cdr3_aa: ASSDPTRGGANTGELF

clone_size: .
v_call: TRBV18
cdr3_aa: ASSPPNSGAMRMPYEQY

clone_size: few
v_call: TRBV5-4
cdr3_aa: ASSLDGQARMNTEAF

clone_size: .
v_call: TRBV5-5
cdr3_aa: ASSLAGGPLYEQY

clone_size: .
v_call: TRBV28
cdr3_aa: ASTFLGRQGSGYT

clone_size: .
v_call: TRBV7-7
cdr3_aa: ASSRRPGTGGQETQY

clone_size: .
v_call: TRBV5-1
cdr3_aa: ASSLVAGSYEQY

clone_size: .
v_call: TRBV5-1
cdr3_aa: ASSLTGANSPLH

clone_size: .
v_call: TRBV7-9
cdr3_aa: ASSLTGPADEQY

clone_size: .
v_call: TRBV28
cdr3_aa: ASSRHRDRGGNQPQH

clone_size: .
v_call: TRBV27
cdr3_aa: ASSRRVNTEAF